What follows describes a single T cell receptor (beta chain). The protocol was immunoSEQ multiplex PCR, while the TCRdb copy is restricted to in-frame clones and leaves out a portion. The table lists some 240,000 clones, 85% to 90% of them singletons. This sample was included in a study of blood T cell repertoires in COVID-19. Across the study: The analysed material was cDNA or gDNA that came from T cells, B-cell-depleted T cells, or PBMCs.

The sample comprised peripheral blood. The source of this sequence is a woman aged 60 to 75 with COVID-19, enrolled during active disease.

CDR3 nucleotide sequence: TGTGCCAGTAGCTCCGGGACAGGGATGAGCACAGATACGCAGTATTTT. As protein: CASSSGTGMSTDTQYF. The J gene is TRBJ2-3, the V gene TRBV27; 9 bases fit TRBD1. Germline V lookup: CDR1 MNHEY, CDR2 SMNVEV (reference sequence). The V and J ends lost 9 bases and 0 bases, in that order; junction bases with no gene match: 10. The CDR3 sequence is 16 residues long.